The 10 T cell receptor beta chains in this list originate from one sample, sequenced in a study of tumor-infiltrating lymphocytes in oesophageal squamous cell carcinoma. TCRdb passed the PCR reads through MiXCR, listing each CDR3 protein once. The sample shows 15,000 to 20,000 distinct CDR3 sequences, 50% of them seen only once. Input material: esophageal tumor tissue. These receptors were collected from a male donor with esophageal squamous cell carcinoma.

This chain uses TRBV7-4 with TRBJ2-1; D assignment may be TRBD1 or TRBD2 (5 bases each). Near its end, the DNA agrees better with TRBJ2-5, so the J call may be wrong. CDR3 length: 17 amino acids. Looked up from germline, CDR1 is SGHVT and CDR2 is SQSDAQ. The CDR3 bases are TGTGCCAGCAGTTTGGGGCCCACGGGGCTAGGTTGGGAGACCCAGTACTTC. Its translation: CASSLGPTGLGWETQYF.

J is TRBJ2-1 and V is TRBV7-2; D call uncertain. Matching the DNA end better, TRBJ2-7 makes the J call doubtful. Germline values: CDR1 SGHTA, CDR2 FQGNSA. The CDR3 loop spans 12 amino acids. CDR3 DNA: TGTGCCAGCAGCCAGAACTCCTACGAGCAGTACTTC. This translates into CASSQNSYEQYF.

Comment on this clonotype: The final CDR3 position lacks the conserved phenylalanine or tryptophan, pointing to a likely read error. It is unclear where the CDR3 begins or ends on the DNA, so no DNA is shown, and the CDR3 is as TCRdb lists it. This sequence joins TRBV5-1 and TRBJ2-1; the table calls TRBD2, which could not be checked here. Germline-derived CDR1 and CDR2 are SGHRS and YFSETQ. The CDR3 comprises 15 residues, both ends counted. The CDR3 loop is CASSLAMDSPLHFGN.

About this clonotype itself: Mismatch with germline at one junction end may stem from a read error. V gene TRBV7-7 combines with J gene TRBJ2-5; D is unresolved. The closer fit of TRBJ2-1 to the DNA end suggests the J call may be wrong. Germline V gives CDR1 SSHAT, CDR2 FNYEAQ (reference sequence). This CDR3 has 13 residues. The CDR3 reads CASSPGQYNEQFF. The CDR3, as DNA: TGTGCTAGCAGCCCCGGGCAGTACAATGAGCAGTTCTTC.

This clonotype was seen more than once but under ten times. This chain joins TRBV7-6 and TRBJ2-5, with 8 nucleotides matching TRBD1. CDR1 SGHVS and CDR2 FNYEAQ come from the germline V gene. J gave up 4 bases and V 8 bases, and 3 bases lay outside the gene matches. The CDR3 length is 12 residues. The CDR3 nucleotides read TGTGCCAGCGGACAGGGCGGAGAGACCCAGTACTTC. Protein product: CASGQGGETQYF.

This clonotype has ten or more counts. The gene calls are TRBV10-2 and TRBJ1-2; 9 bases align to TRBD1. The CDR3 contains 15 residues. In germline, CDR1 is WSHSY, CDR2 SAAADI. V was pared by 7 bases and J by 4 bases, with 10 bases of the junction left unmatched. The CDR3 coding sequence is TGCGCCAGCAAAAAACAGGGGGCGCGGGGCTATGGCTACACCTTC. Protein: CASKKQGARGYGYTF.

J is TRBJ2-4 and V is TRBV24-1; 8 nucleotides line up with TRBD2. The CDR3 length is 15 residues. J was trimmed by 9 bases and V by 2 bases; bases with no gene match: 8. Germline V gene lookup returns CDR1 KGHDR and CDR2 SFDVKD. The CDR3 spells CATSDSGGGAVIQYF. The CDR3 DNA is TGTGCCACCAGTGATTCGGGAGGGGGGGCGGTCATTCAGTACTTC.

The chain couples TRBV27 to TRBJ2-1; the match to TRBD2 covers 7 bases. J gave up 5 bases and V 4 bases, and 8 bases lay outside the gene matches. Germline CDR1 MNHEY, CDR2 SMNVEV (reference sequence). This CDR3 comprises 15 residues. The CDR3 sequence: CASSSQPGGNNEQFF. CDR3 DNA sequence: TGTGCCAGCAGTTCTCAACCGGGGGGAAACAATGAGCAGTTCTTC.

By sample share, this clonotype is medium-sized. The chain joins TRBV27 to TRBJ2-5; D perhaps matches TRBD2 (6 bases). The CDR3 is 18 amino acids. Per germline, CDR1 MNHEY and CDR2 SMNVEV (reference sequence). V was shortened by 6 bases and J by 1 base, with 24 bases between the two germline ends. This CDR3 is CASSLGPGTQQTQETQYF. CDR3 coding DNA: TGTGCCAGCAGCTTAGGCCCAGGGACTCAACAAACCCAAGAGACCCAGTACTTC.

This clonotype has ten or more counts. Since a much larger clone is just one base distant, this may be a read error. The chain has TRBV11-2 and TRBJ2-5; D remains unclear. The CDR3 sequence is 13 residues long. Trimming shortened V by 5 bases and J by 11 bases, and 18 bases separated the two germline ends. Per the germline V gene, CDR1 is SGHAT and CDR2 is FQNNGV. The CDR3 sequence: CASSLGIANEQYF. CDR3 bases: TGTGCCAGCAGCCTAGGGATAGCCAATGAGCAGTACTTC.